These 15 T cell receptor beta chains were sequenced from one sample in a study of vaccination effects on CD4 cells after COVID-19. These receptors' targets are unknown. Peptide-pool stimulation followed by sequencing identified expanded antigen-specific CD4+ clonotypes in the ViraFEST assay. Subsequent to about 10 days of culture, CD4+ T cells were isolated. The repertoire was sequenced with immunoSEQ multiplex PCR; TCRdb's copy has only in-frame clones and lacks some. This table holds over 50,000 clones, about four fifths found once. Sample: CD4+ T cells from PBMCs cultured with HCoV-229E spike peptides, taken before COVID-19 vaccination. The source is a human donor who received a COVID-19 vaccine.

CDR3 residues: CAISPGQFYEQYV. CDR3 nucleotides: TGTGCCATCAGCCCGGGACAGTTCTACGAGCAGTACGTC. The chain links TRBV10-3 to TRBJ2-7, with TRBD1 matching 7 bases. The V gene's germline CDR1 is ENHRY and CDR2 SYGVKD. Trimming at V came to 6 bases and at J to 3 bases, leaving 5 bases not matched to a gene. The CDR3 is made up of 13 amino acids.

J is TRBJ1-6 and V is TRBV2; D gene unclear. CDR1 and CDR2 from the germline V gene are SNHLY and FYNNEI. CDR3 length equals 11 residues. Between the trimmed V and J ends, which lost 8 bases and 9 bases, there was a span of 8 bases. The CDR3 DNA follows: TGTGCCAGCTCTCCCGGTTCACCCCTCCACTTT. Protein sequence: CASSPGSPLHF.

The chain carries TRBV9 and TRBJ2-6; D remains unclear. Germline V lookup: CDR1 SGDLS, CDR2 YYNGEE. CDR3 length: 16 residues. Trimming cost V 4 bases and J 3 bases, with 14 bases left between them. This CDR3 reads CASSSQKGNGANVLTF. The CDR3 DNA follows: TGTGCCAGCAGCTCACAAAAGGGAAATGGGGCCAACGTCCTGACTTTC.

V usage is TRBV3-1 (or the pseudogene TRBV3-2) and J usage is TRBJ1-1; D gene unclear. Trimming removed 0 bases at V and 11 bases at J, with 7 bases between. The CDR3 is 11 residues long. In germline, CDR1 is LGHDT, CDR2 YNNKEL (reference sequence). Here the CDR3 reads CASSQDLEAFF. The CDR3 nucleotides are TGTGCCAGCAGCCAAGACCTGGAGGCTTTCTTT.

The rearrangement uses TRBV18 and TRBJ2-3; 9 bases line up with TRBD1. Looked up from germline, CDR1 is KGHSH and CDR2 is LQKENI. CDR3 length: 18 amino acids. Trimming took 3 bases from V and 1 from J; bases not matched to a gene: 11. CDR3 amino acids: CASSPRLQDRGGTDTQYF. The CDR3, as DNA: TGTGCCAGCTCACCCCGCCTCCAGGACAGGGGTGGCACAGATACGCAGTATTTT.

CDR3 in DNA: TGTGCCACCAGTGATCCGCGGGACAGGGGCAACACCGGGGAGCTGTTTTTT. Its translation: CATSDPRDRGNTGELFF. The rearrangement uses TRBV24-1 and TRBJ2-2; the match to TRBD1 covers 10 bases. Germline V gene data show CDR1 as KGHDR and CDR2 as SFDVKD. This CDR3 contains 17 residues. Losses at the gene ends were 3 bases for V and 2 bases for J; bases not matched to a gene: 5.

This clone was recorded a few times. The chain has TRBV30 and TRBJ1-2, with D perhaps matching TRBD1 (6 bases). Trimming removed 3 bases from V and 7 bases from J, with 12 bases in between. CDR3 length: 12 residues. Germline V gene data show CDR1 as GTSNPN and CDR2 as SVGIG (reference sequence). The CDR3: CAWSQGKGGYTF. CDR3 nucleotides: TGTGCCTGGAGCCAGGGGAAGGGTGGCTACACCTTC.

The V and J genes are TRBV6-5 and TRBJ2-3; TRBD2 might be the D (6 bases). The CDR3 runs to 15 residues. The V gene's germline CDR1 is MNHEY and CDR2 SVGAGI. The germline V and J ends were trimmed by 7 bases and 4 bases, with 18 bases remaining between them. This chain's CDR3 is CASNSPSGGADTQYF. CDR3 nucleotide sequence: TGTGCCAGCAACAGCCCCTCAGGAGGGGCAGATACGCAGTATTTT.

CDR3 nucleotide sequence: TGTGCCAGCACTGGGCGACAGGGCCTCTATGGCTACACCTTC. Translation gives CASTGRQGLYGYTF. The chain combines TRBV9 with TRBJ1-2; TRBD1 matches at 7 bases. V was clipped by 6 bases and J by 4 bases; unmatched bases: 9. The CDR3 consists of 14 residues. Germline CDR1 is SGDLS and CDR2 is YYNGEE.

J is TRBJ2-1 and V is TRBV4-1, with TRBD2 matching 14 bases. The CDR3 runs 17 residues. The J segment lost 8 bases and the V segment lost 3 bases, leaving 9 bases of the junction unmatched. Per germline, CDR1 MGHRA and CDR2 YSYEKL. CDR3 in amino acids: CASSHSGLAGGLDEQFF. For the CDR3, the DNA is TGCGCCAGCAGCCATAGCGGACTAGCGGGGGGTCTGGATGAGCAGTTCTTC.

The sample holds a few counts of this clone. This chain connects TRBV30 to TRBJ1-1; no definite D call. The CDR3 length is 15 residues. Germline CDR1 and CDR2: GTSNPN and SVGIG (reference sequence). Trimming took 2 bases from V and 0 from J, leaving 13 bases between them. CDR3 nucleotides: TGTGCCTGGAGTATTGCTGGCAGTCTGAACACTGAAGCTTTCTTT. As protein: CAWSIAGSLNTEAFF.

This clone was counted only a few times. The chain links TRBV28 to TRBJ2-3; D is possibly TRBD1 (6 bases). This CDR3 spans 15 amino acids. Looked up from germline, CDR1 is MDHEN and CDR2 is SYDVKM. Trimming took 3 bases from V and 3 from J, leaving 13 bases between them. In DNA form, the CDR3 reads TGTGCCAGCAGTTTCGTACAGGGTGGGACAGATACGCAGTATTTT. This sequence encodes CASSFVQGGTDTQYF.

V usage is TRBV5-6 and J usage is TRBJ2-7, with D possibly being TRBD1 or TRBD2 (5 bases each). The CDR3 is 15 residues long. Per the germline V gene, CDR1 is SGHDT and CDR2 is YYEEEE. V was pared by 5 bases and J by 3 bases, with 18 bases between. For the CDR3, the DNA is TGTGCCAGCAGGGGACGAGGACAAACTCTCTACGAGCAGTACGTC. It specifies CASRGRGQTLYEQYV.

The V and J genes are TRBV5-1 and TRBJ2-5; D gene unclear. This CDR3 has 14 residues. The germline V gene has CDR1 SGHRS and CDR2 YFSETQ. Trimming took off 3 bases at V and 2 bases at J, with 11 bases between the two ends. The CDR3 here is CASSSLATQETQYF. CDR3 nucleotide sequence: TGCGCCAGCAGCTCCCTGGCCACACAAGAGACCCAGTACTTC.

The chain links TRBV28 to TRBJ1-2; D gene ambiguous. There are 14 residues in the CDR3. The V gene's germline CDR1 is MDHEN and CDR2 SYDVKM. V shed 6 bases and J shed 1 base, with 12 bases lying between them. The DNA for the CDR3 is TGTGCCAGCAGGGGCAGTGGACGTAACTATGGCTACACCTTC. Protein product: CASRGSGRNYGYTF.